This entry is about one TCR beta chain. In the authors' methods: Cell counts per sample came from amplifying reference gene primers. Assay used: immunoSEQ multiplex PCR; TCRdb lists only in-frame clones, some missing. The V and J calls and clone size were taken over from that table, and D and trimming were inferred from the DNA. The sample includes approximately 430,000 clones, just over 85% of them seen just once. This sample is drawn from a study of blood T cell repertoires in COVID-19. At the level of the study: Samples taken during acute and convalescent COVID-19 were collected in the United States, Italy and Spain. T cells, B-cell-depleted T cells, or PBMCs supplied cDNA or gDNA.

Sequenced material: peripheral blood. The TCR sequence derives from a woman in her twenties or thirties with active or convalescent COVID-19.

In nucleotides, the CDR3 is TGTGCCAGCAGCTTAAATACGGGAGGAGAGACCCAGTACTTC. The encoded protein is CASSLNTGGETQYF. The chain employs TRBV7-9 and TRBJ2-5; TRBD2 matches at 7 bases. V gave up 2 bases and J gave up 4 bases; unmatched junction bases: 4. Germline-derived CDR1 and CDR2 are SEHNR and FQNEAQ (reference sequence). The CDR3 consists of 14 residues.